This T cell receptor (beta chain) was captured by sequencing in a study of CD4 T cells in relation to SARS-CoV-2 and coronaviruses. Turning to the study itself: The HLA restriction of the shared crossreactive spike epitopes was mapped.

Regarding the study as a whole: Memory recall responses, not primary responses primed in culture, are what the assay detects.

The repertoire was sequenced with immunoSEQ multiplex PCR; TCRdb's copy has only in-frame clones and lacks some. In the table there are about 70,000 clones, more than 75% of which are singletons. Germline V gene sequence: CDR1 SGHRS, CDR2 YFSETQ. The CDR3 is made up of 14 amino acids. Trimming took off 0 bases at V and 6 bases at J, with 10 bases between the two ends. Unexposed donor CD4+ T cells date from 2011-2018, before the COVID-19 pandemic. A remark on this clone: The target antigen is unknown.

Sequenced sample: memory CD4+ T cells from PBMCs. The sequence was collected from a human donor in good health. The chain carries TRBV5-1 and TRBJ2-1; maybe TRBD2 (6 bases). The CDR3 region is CASSLVTSSNEQFF. DNA for the CDR3: TGCGCCAGCAGCTTGGTAACTAGCAGCAATGAGCAGTTCTTC.